This paragraph reports one TCR beta chain. Germline values: CDR1 KGHSH, CDR2 LQKENI. The CDR3 extends over 14 amino acids. The V end was cut by 6 bases, the J end by 0 bases, with 11 bases between. Both subsets, CD45RA+ naive and CD45RA-negative memory, were split from the CD4+ cells. The data derive from a study of shared clonotypes between healthy human individuals. On the study more broadly: Per-donor plates numbered three CD4 naive, three CD4 memory, two CD8 naive and one CD8 memory.

Assay used: immunoSEQ multiplex PCR; TCRdb lists only in-frame clones, some missing. The sample carries roughly 2.5 million clones, over 85% recorded once. The chain recombines TRBV18 with TRBJ1-2; D might be TRBD1 (6 bases). The sequenced sample was naive CD4+ T cells sorted from blood. Subset: CD45RA+ positively selected. The receptor was derived from a man between 18 and 35 years old in good health. CDR3 region: CASSRDNSNYGYTF. The CDR3 region has the DNA TGTGCCAGCTCCCGGGACAACTCTAACTATGGCTACACCTTC.